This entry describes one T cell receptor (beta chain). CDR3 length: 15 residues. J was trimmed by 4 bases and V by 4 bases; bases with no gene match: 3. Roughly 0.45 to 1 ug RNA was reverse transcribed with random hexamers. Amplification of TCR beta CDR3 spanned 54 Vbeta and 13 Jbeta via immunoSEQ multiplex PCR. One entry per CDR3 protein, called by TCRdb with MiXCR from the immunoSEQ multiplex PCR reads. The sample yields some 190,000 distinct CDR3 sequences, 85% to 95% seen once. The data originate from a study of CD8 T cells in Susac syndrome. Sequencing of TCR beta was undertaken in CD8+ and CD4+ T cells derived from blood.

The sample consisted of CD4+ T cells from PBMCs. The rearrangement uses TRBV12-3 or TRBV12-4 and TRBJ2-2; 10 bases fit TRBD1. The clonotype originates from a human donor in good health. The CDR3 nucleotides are TGTGCCAGCAGTTCCAGGACAGGGGGCACCGGGGAGCTGTTTTTT. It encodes CASSSRTGGTGELFF.